Following are 27 T cell receptor beta chains from one sample sequenced in a study of cytomegalovirus exposure and HLA in healthy donors. In the PCR, 60 Vbeta and 13 Jbeta primers were used. Profiling relied on immunoSEQ multiplex PCR, and the TCRdb table lists in-frame clones only, not all of them. The repertoire has around 99,000 clones, approximately 76% of them found once; the top ten carry less than 2.5%. The sequenced material came from PBMCs. These receptors all come from a man in his late teens or twenties in good health and CMV-seronegative.

J is TRBJ2-5 and V is TRBV29-1; D perhaps matches TRBD1 (6 bases). This CDR3 is 13 amino acids long. The germline CDR1 and CDR2 sequences are SQVTM and ANQGSEA. Deletions cut 6 bases from V and 11 bases from J, with 22 bases between. CDR3 region: CSVPRDNGKKQYF. The CDR3 nucleotides read TGCAGCGTCCCCCGGGACAACGGAAAAAAGCAGTACTTC.

This chain links TRBV6-1 with TRBJ2-1; 7 nucleotides line up with TRBD2. This CDR3 region has 14 residues. Losses at the gene ends were 11 bases for V and 9 bases for J; bases not matched to a gene: 16. CDR1 is MNHNS, CDR2 SASEGT, per germline. In nucleotides, the CDR3 is TGTGCCTCCAGCAGTGACCCAGGGAGGGGTGAGCAGTTCTTC. Protein product: CASSSDPGRGEQFF.

This clone was found many times. J is TRBJ1-1 and V is TRBV5-5, with D possibly matching TRBD1 (5 bases). The CDR3 is made up of 13 amino acids. Germline loops: CDR1 SGHKS, CDR2 YYEKEE (reference sequence). V lost 7 bases and J lost 0, with 10 bases in between. CDR3: CASRGDLNTEAFF. CDR3 DNA: TGTGCCAGCCGGGGGGATCTGAACACTGAAGCTTTCTTT.

The chain carries TRBV18 and TRBJ1-1; D may be TRBD1 (6 bases). The CDR3 has 17 amino acids. The V and J ends lost 4 bases and 1 base respectively, with 19 bases between them. The germline V gene encodes CDR1 KGHSH and CDR2 LQKENI. The CDR3 nucleotides read TGTGCCAGCTCACGAAAAAGCGTGGGGACAAAGAACACTGAAGCTTTCTTT. This codes for CASSRKSVGTKNTEAFF.

This rearrangement joins TRBV4-2 to TRBJ2-7, with 10 bases aligning to TRBD2. The CDR3 loop spans 15 amino acids. Trimming cost V 1 base and J 4 bases; bases outside gene matches: 4. Per germline, CDR1 LGHNA and CDR2 YNFKEQ. CDR3 DNA: TGTGCCAGCAGCCAAGCACTAGCGGGGCGTTACGAGCAGTACTTC. Translation: CASSQALAGRYEQYF.

The rearrangement links TRBV10-1 to TRBJ2-2, with TRBD1 as a possible D gene (5 bases). From germline, CDR1 is WNHNN and CDR2 SYGVQD (reference sequence). This CDR3 spans 15 amino acids. Deletions cut 2 bases from V and 3 bases from J, with 10 bases between. The CDR3 reads CASSEGASDTGELFF. The CDR3 nucleotides read TGCGCCAGCAGTGAGGGGGCGTCGGACACCGGGGAGCTGTTTTTT.

The chain combines TRBV5-1 with TRBJ2-3; D uncertain. The CDR3 contains 12 residues. V lost 2 bases, J lost 4 bases, and 5 bases lay in between. Looked up from germline, CDR1 is SGHRS and CDR2 is YFSETQ. The CDR3 sequence is CASSFKSDTQYF. The CDR3 DNA is TGCGCCAGCAGCTTCAAATCAGATACGCAGTATTTT. The whole variable domain, remainder taken from reference TRBV5-1 and TRBJ2-3, is KAGVTQTPRYLIKTRGQQVTLSCSPISGHRSVSWYQQTPGQGLQFLFEYFSETQRNKGNFPGRFSGRQFSNSRSEMNVSTLELGDSALYLCASSFKSDTQYFGPGTRLTVL.

The gene calls are TRBV7-9 and TRBJ2-5, with a tentative D call TRBD1 (5 bases). The CDR3 sequence is 14 residues long. Germline CDR1 SEHNR, CDR2 FQNEAQ (reference sequence). Trimming left V 0 bases short and J 4 bases short, with 9 bases between. For the CDR3, the DNA is TGTGCCAGCAGCTTAGCGGGGCGCAGAGAGACCCAGTACTTC. It encodes CASSLAGRRETQYF.

This clone was observed a few times. V and J are TRBV25-1 and TRBJ2-3, with TRBD1 matching over 7 bases. CDR3 length: 14 residues. Losses at the gene ends were 4 bases for V and 5 bases for J; bases not matched to a gene: 6. Germline V gene sequence: CDR1 MGHDK, CDR2 SYGVNS. The CDR3 sequence is CASSAFTGVDTQYF. The DNA for the CDR3 is TGTGCCAGCAGTGCCTTCACAGGGGTAGATACGCAGTATTTT.

The rearrangement joins TRBV29-1 to TRBJ2-3, with D possibly being TRBD1 (5 bases). This CDR3 has 13 residues. Germline CDR1 is SQVTM and CDR2 is ANQGSEA. V gave up 4 bases and J gave up 3 bases, with 11 bases separating them. CDR3 region: CSVVAGQTDTQYF. CDR3 nucleotides: TGCAGCGTTGTAGCAGGGCAGACAGATACGCAGTATTTT.

The chain carries TRBV19 and TRBJ2-3; 9 bases fit TRBD1. V was clipped by 1 base and J by 4 bases; unmatched bases: 3. Germline assignment: CDR1 LNHDA and CDR2 SQIVND (reference sequence). The CDR3 consists of 15 residues. The CDR3 protein is CASSIGGQGPDTQYF. CDR3 in DNA: TGTGCCAGTAGTATAGGGGGACAGGGCCCAGATACGCAGTATTTT.

In DNA, the CDR3 is TGCGCCAGCAGCTTGTACAGCTCCTATAATTCACCCCTCCACTTT. Protein sequence: CASSLYSSYNSPLHF. J is TRBJ1-6 and V is TRBV5-1; D is ambiguous. With 1 base removed from V and 0 bases from J, the gap between germline ends came to 5 bases. This CDR3 is built from 15 residues. The germline V gene has CDR1 SGHRS and CDR2 YFSETQ.

The chain employs TRBV6-1 and TRBJ1-2, with D possibly matching TRBD1 (5 bases). This CDR3 has 13 amino acids. V was shortened by 9 bases and J by 5 bases, with 16 bases between the two germline ends. Per germline, CDR1 MNHNS and CDR2 SASEGT. The CDR3 loop is CASAPAGRYGYTF. The CDR3 bases are TGTGCCAGTGCCCCCGCGGGGCGGTATGGCTACACCTTC.

The chain is built from TRBV10-3 and TRBJ2-5; 9 bases line up with TRBD2. Germline-derived CDR1 and CDR2 are ENHRY and SYGVKD. This CDR3 comprises 13 residues. V was clipped by 5 bases and J by 5 bases; unmatched bases: 3. In nucleotides, the CDR3 is TGTGCCATCAGTAGTACTAGCGGGGAGACCCAGTACTTC. Residues: CAISSTSGETQYF.

This clone came up once. J is TRBJ2-3 and V is TRBV10-2; a weak D match, TRBD2 (5 bases). This CDR3 has 18 amino acids. V shed 2 bases and J shed 6 bases, with 24 bases lying between them. Germline CDR1 and CDR2: WSHSY and SAAADI. The chain's CDR3 is CASSEGEWRARAVDTQYF. The DNA of the CDR3 is TGCGCCAGCAGTGAGGGGGAGTGGCGGGCCCGGGCAGTGGATACGCAGTATTTT.

Only a few counts were recorded for this clone. CDR3 in amino acids: CASSPSSLAGGPREQFF. The CDR3 DNA is TGTGCCAGCAGCCCCTCGTCCCTAGCGGGGGGGCCTCGTGAGCAGTTCTTC. The rearrangement joins TRBV4-2 to TRBJ2-1, with TRBD2 matching 12 bases. The junction had 13 bases not matched to a gene; V was cut back by 4 bases and J by 9 bases. The CDR3 covers 17 residues. Germline V gene sequence: CDR1 LGHNA, CDR2 YNFKEQ.

This chain uses TRBV13 with TRBJ2-3, with a tentative D call TRBD2 (5 bases). Germline CDR1 reads PRHDT; CDR2 reads FYEKMQ (reference sequence). Trimming stripped 6 bases from V and 8 bases from J, with 9 bases between. This CDR3 has 11 amino acids. CDR3: CASSRGSTQYF. Written as DNA, the CDR3 is TGTGCCAGCAGTCGGGGTAGTACGCAGTATTTT.

The chain uses TRBV9 and TRBJ1-1; possibly TRBD1 for D (5 bases). There are 18 residues in the CDR3. V was shortened by 3 bases and J by 7 bases, with 28 bases between the two germline ends. The germline V gene has CDR1 SGDLS and CDR2 YYNGEE. CDR3 bases: TGTGCCAGCAGCGCGACCACGATTGGGGGGGGAGCGGGAAGTGAAGCTTTCTTT. Its translation: CASSATTIGGGAGSEAFF.

Comment on this clone: A junction boundary mismatches the germline segment, possibly from a read error. This sample also contains other DNA sequences that code for the same CDR3. The V and J genes are TRBV19 and TRBJ2-5, with D unclear. CDR1 and CDR2 (germline): LNHDA, SQIVND (reference sequence). This CDR3 spans 12 amino acids. CDR3 DNA sequence: TGTGCCAGCAGTACTAACCAAGAGACCCAGTACTTC. Protein: CASSTNQETQYF. The full variable domain, its missing parts supplied by reference TRBV19 and TRBJ2-5, is DGGITQSPKYLFRKEGQNVTLSCEQNLNHDAMYWYRQDPGQGLRLIYYSQIVNDFQKGDIAEGYSVSREKKESFPLTVTSAQKNPTAFYLCASSTNQETQYFGPGTRLLVL.

The CDR3 DNA sequence: TGTGCCAGCAGTGAACGGGGTTGGCCCCAGCATTTT. This translates into CASSERGWPQHF. The chain recombines TRBV6-1 with TRBJ1-5; D remains ambiguous. The CDR3 consists of 12 residues. V lost 2 bases to trimming and J lost 9 bases, with 8 bases between them. Germline V gene sequence: CDR1 MNHNS, CDR2 SASEGT.

The sample holds a few counts of this clone. The rearrangement uses TRBV5-6 and TRBJ1-1; 7 bases are shared with TRBD1. Germline CDR1 reads SGHDT; CDR2 reads YYEEEE. This CDR3 spans 15 amino acids. V shed 2 bases, J shed 0 bases, and the junction held 4 bases outside the gene matches. CDR3 in amino acids: CASSFRGSMNTEAFF. The CDR3, as DNA: TGTGCCAGCAGCTTCAGGGGGAGCATGAACACTGAAGCTTTCTTT. Full variable domain (rest looked up from reference TRBV5-6 and TRBJ1-1): DAGVTQSPTHLIKTRGQQVTLRCSPKSGHDTVSWYQQALGQGPQFIFQYYEEEERQRGNFPDRFSGHQFPNYSSELNVNALLLGDSALYLCASSFRGSMNTEAFFGQGTRLTVV.

This chain links TRBV2 with TRBJ1-4; possibly TRBD1 for D (6 bases). Trimming shortened V by 8 bases and J by 7 bases, and 17 bases separated the two germline ends. The CDR3 has 14 residues. Germline V CDR1 and CDR2: SNHLY, FYNNEI. CDR3 loop: CASVGRQGSEKLFF. The CDR3 DNA sequence: TGTGCCAGCGTGGGTAGGCAGGGGAGTGAAAAACTGTTTTTT.

This chain connects TRBV10-2 to TRBJ1-5; 8 bases fit TRBD1. CDR1 WSHSY and CDR2 SAAADI come from the germline V gene. Germline trimming cut 5 bases from V and 2 bases from J; bases unmatched to any gene: 11. This CDR3 spans 17 amino acids. CDR3: CASSPRTGLSGNQPQHF. CDR3 DNA sequence: TGCGCCAGCAGTCCTCGGACAGGGCTATCCGGCAATCAGCCCCAGCATTTT.

The rearrangement uses TRBV19 and TRBJ2-2; 8 bases match TRBD2. The CDR3 runs 16 residues. The ends lost 10 bases at V and 6 bases at J; junction bases unmatched: 16. CDR1 and CDR2 from the germline V gene are LNHDA and SQIVND (reference sequence). Here the CDR3 DNA reads TGTGCCACGAGTCTTTCCGGGACTAGTATCGCCGGGGAGCTGTTTTTT. Protein sequence: CATSLSGTSIAGELFF.

The V call is TRBV18, the J call TRBJ2-5; unclear D gene. Germline CDR1 is KGHSH and CDR2 is LQKENI. There are 14 residues in the CDR3. Between the trimmed V and J ends, which lost 4 bases and 4 bases, there was a span of 13 bases. CDR3 in DNA: TGTGCCAGCTCACGAGAGGCGGTGGGAGAGACCCAGTACTTC. Protein: CASSREAVGETQYF.

This clone was seen only once. This rearrangement joins TRBV4-2 to TRBJ2-5, with a possible D match to TRBD2 (6 bases). V was cut by 0 bases and J by 5 bases, with 13 bases left in between. The CDR3 has 15 amino acids. Per the germline V gene, CDR1 is LGHNA and CDR2 is YNFKEQ. This chain's CDR3 is CASSQDLWGDETQYF. CDR3 sequence (DNA): TGTGCCAGCAGCCAAGATCTCTGGGGGGACGAGACCCAGTACTTC.

The chain has TRBV5-4 and TRBJ1-4; D possibly corresponds to TRBD1 (5 bases). Germline assignment: CDR1 SGHNT and CDR2 YYREEE (reference sequence). The CDR3 is 15 residues long. Trimming removed 3 bases from V and 4 bases from J, with 13 bases in between. CDR3 sequence reads: CASSSPAGGNEKLFF. The CDR3 DNA is TGTGCCAGCAGCTCCCCTGCCGGGGGTAATGAAAAACTGTTTTTT.